This TCR beta chain was retrieved from a study of cytomegalovirus exposure and HLA in healthy donors. The wider study: Later analysis reported that the approximately 120 validation repertoires shared the platform of the 500 to 750 first-cohort repertoires. Whole-study results and caveats: First-cohort TCR clusters were later found to tend to co-occur in the 90 to 150 validation repertoires. Cytomegalovirus status was reportedly diagnosed by the classifier with high sensitivity and specificity.

Deletions cut 0 bases from V and 7 bases from J, with 10 bases between. The CDR3 consists of 13 residues. The germline V gene encodes CDR1 MNHEY and CDR2 SVGAGI. Notes on this clone: The target antigen is unknown.

Sequencing used immunoSEQ multiplex PCR; TCRdb keeps in-frame clones, though not all of them. The table has 150,000 or so clones, about nine tenths seen once. It was the approximately 130-subject validation cohort, separate from the roughly 700-subject first cohort, to which the donors belonged. This chain joins TRBV6-5 and TRBJ2-7; no firm D call. Sequenced input: PBMCs. The receptor was isolated from a man in his late teens or twenties in good health and CMV-seropositive. CDR3 bases: TGTGCCAGCAGTTACTCCCCCCTTCAGGAGCAGTACTTC. Translation gives CASSYSPLQEQYF.